The clone carrying this T cell receptor (beta chain) has a handful of counts. Its target is not known. Compared with germline, one end of the junction differs, possibly owing to a read error. CDR1 SSHAT and CDR2 FNYEAQ come from the germline V gene (reference sequence). The CDR3 is 15 residues long. General study results and limits: Tumor-infiltrating Treg TCR alpha and beta sequences overlapped most with tumor naive CD4+ T cells, then blood naive. The larger cohort examined one V-J beta rearrangement, not whole repertoires. Tumor memory CD4+ T cell TCR gene usage was found to cluster with blood and lymph node memory CD4+ cells and with lymph node naive CD4+ cells.

After constant-region reverse-primer amplification, full-length variable regions underwent semi-nested PCR with Nested Universal Primer A. TCRdb used MiXCR to reprocess the 5' RACE reads, holding one entry per CDR3 protein. Of 45,000 to 60,000 distinct CDR3 sequences listed, roughly a quarter were seen once; the top ten hold 3% to 4%. Sequencing was performed on tumor-infiltrating naive CD4+ T cells sorted from the breast tumor. Subset specified: naive CD4+ T cells, CD4+CD45RA+CD25-. The clonotype comes from a female donor with breast cancer. The rearrangement uses TRBV7-7 and TRBJ2-3, with D tentatively TRBD1 (6 bases). The CDR3 DNA sequence: TGTGCTAGCAGCTTAAATCCAGGGGGCACAGATACGCAGTATTTT. Translation gives CASSLNPGGTDTQYF.